This is a list of T cell receptor beta chains from one sample in a study of T cell changes during pregnancy in multiple sclerosis. This table comes from immunoSEQ multiplex PCR, and its TCRdb copy is limited to in-frame clones, with some not included. The top ten clones hold around 2% of a sample with roughly 46,000 clones, nearly 95% of them seen once. Sample: peripheral blood, taken in the third trimester of pregnancy. Source of these receptors: a female donor with multiple sclerosis, enrolled in a pregnancy study. Each CDR3 is given with its conserved first and last residue. The D gene is left open where the match is weak. Clone size appears in some rows only: once, few, many, or a class for an expanded clone.

V: TRBV2
D: TRBD2
size: -
J: TRBJ2-1
CDR3: CASSEVGGSYNEQFF
DNA: TGTGCCAGCAGTGAAGTAGGCGGGAGCTACAATGAGCAGTTCTTC

V: TRBV2
D: -
size: -
J: TRBJ2-1
CDR3: CASSQRWSGSYNEQFF
DNA: TGTGCCAGCAGTCAACGGTGGTCCGGCTCCTACAATGAGCAGTTCTTC

V: TRBV10-3
D: -
size: -
J: TRBJ1-2
CDR3: CAIRTVSNYGYTF
DNA: TGTGCCATTAGGACAGTCTCTAACTATGGCTACACCTTC

V: TRBV28
D: TRBD2
size: -
J: TRBJ2-3
CDR3: CASSPLGLAGFGGGTQYF
DNA: TGTGCCAGCAGCCCCTTGGGACTAGCGGGGTTTGGGGGGGGTACGCAGTATTTT

V: TRBV29-1
D: -
size: -
J: TRBJ1-2
CDR3: CSAQQGSAPYGYTF
DNA: TGCAGCGCTCAACAGGGTTCTGCCCCCTATGGCTACACCTTC

V: TRBV4-3
D: TRBD2
size: -
J: TRBJ2-7
CDR3: CASSQAPGGAYEQYF
DNA: TGCGCCAGCAGCCAAGCCCCGGGAGGGGCCTACGAGCAGTACTTC

V: TRBV4-3
D: TRBD2
size: -
J: TRBJ2-1
CDR3: CASRIAGGGNEQFF
DNA: TGCGCCAGCAGGATAGCGGGAGGGGGGAATGAGCAGTTCTTC

V: TRBV27
D: -
size: -
J: TRBJ2-1
CDR3: CASSFLTSSPEQFF
DNA: TGTGCCAGCAGTTTCCTGACTAGTTCCCCTGAGCAGTTCTTC

V: TRBV5-1
D: -
size: -
J: TRBJ2-2
CDR3: CASSLVAGEGTGELFF
DNA: TGCGCCAGCAGCTTGGTTGCCGGGGAAGGCACCGGGGAGCTGTTTTTT

V: TRBV11-2
D: TRBD1
size: -
J: TRBJ1-1
CDR3: CASSPRQGATEAFF
DNA: TGTGCCAGCAGCCCCCGACAGGGGGCAACTGAAGCTTTCTTT

V: TRBV5-4
D: TRBD2
size: -
J: TRBJ2-3
CDR3: CASSYGLAGSTDTQYF
DNA: TGTGCCAGCAGCTACGGACTAGCGGGGAGCACAGATACGCAGTATTTT

V: TRBV7-2
D: -
size: -
J: TRBJ2-5
CDR3: CASSLAVPETQYF
DNA: TGTGCCAGCAGCTTAGCCGTTCCAGAGACCCAGTACTTC

V: TRBV11-3
D: -
size: -
J: TRBJ2-3
CDR3: CASSLRASEHRTDTQYF
DNA: TGTGCCAGCAGCTTAAGGGCTAGCGAACATCGCACAGATACGCAGTATTTT

V: TRBV5-5
D: TRBD1
size: -
J: TRBJ1-5
CDR3: CASSLDRGLFQPQHF
DNA: TGTGCCAGCAGCTTGGACAGGGGGCTTTTTCAGCCCCAGCATTTT

V: TRBV7-2
D: TRBD1
size: -
J: TRBJ1-4
CDR3: CASSVGQGGSNEKLFF
DNA: TGTGCCAGCAGCGTGGGACAGGGGGGCTCCAATGAAAAACTGTTTTTT

V: TRBV5-1
D: TRBD1
size: -
J: TRBJ1-1
CDR3: CASSSDQGAVTEAFF
DNA: TGCGCCAGCAGCTCGGACCAGGGGGCAGTTACTGAAGCTTTCTTT

V: TRBV29-1
D: -
size: once
J: TRBJ2-7
CDR3: CSVVRGEAYEQYF
DNA: TGCAGCGTTGTTCGCGGGGAGGCCTACGAGCAGTACTTC

V: TRBV4-2
D: -
size: medium-sized
J: TRBJ2-1
CDR3: CASSQDQGSSYNEQFF
DNA: TGTGCCAGCAGCCAAGATCAGGGGAGCTCCTACAATGAGCAGTTCTTC

V: TRBV29-1
D: -
size: once
J: TRBJ1-1
CDR3: CSVHFGGGYTEAFF
DNA: TGCAGCGTGCACTTCGGGGGGGGGTACACTGAAGCTTTCTTT

V: TRBV7-3
D: -
size: -
J: TRBJ2-3
CDR3: CASSTSGSPSTDTQYF
DNA: TGTGCCAGCAGCACCTCCGGGAGTCCTAGCACAGATACGCAGTATTTT

V: TRBV21-1
D: -
size: -
J: TRBJ1-1
CDR3: CASSKKTGSNTEAFF
DNA: TGTGCCAGCAGCAAAAAAACAGGGAGTAACACTGAAGCTTTCTTT

V: TRBV6-1
D: TRBD1
size: -
J: TRBJ1-2
CDR3: CASREDRGREGYTF
DNA: TGTGCCAGCAGGGAGGACAGGGGGCGTGAGGGCTACACCTTC

V: TRBV15
D: TRBD1
size: -
J: TRBJ2-3
CDR3: CATSSFTGADTQYF
DNA: TGTGCCACCAGCAGCTTCACAGGGGCTGATACGCAGTATTTT

V: TRBV28
D: TRBD1
size: -
J: TRBJ1-2
CDR3: CASSPARTGGYGYTF
DNA: TGTGCCAGCAGCCCCGCCCGGACAGGAGGCTATGGCTACACCTTC

V: TRBV4-2
D: TRBD2
size: -
J: TRBJ2-3
CDR3: CASSQVKVGGPDTQYF
DNA: TGTGCCAGCAGCCAAGTTAAGGTGGGAGGGCCAGATACGCAGTATTTT

V: TRBV11-2
D: -
size: -
J: TRBJ2-7
CDR3: CASSFPHLSGLYEQYF
DNA: TGTGCCAGCAGTTTTCCTCATCTCAGCGGCCTCTACGAGCAGTACTTC

V: TRBV4-2
D: TRBD2
size: -
J: TRBJ2-6
CDR3: CASTSGSGANVLTF
DNA: TGTGCCAGCACTAGCGGGTCTGGGGCCAACGTCCTGACTTTC

V: TRBV6-6
D: TRBD1
size: once
J: TRBJ2-7
CDR3: CASSLTGGARSYEQYF
DNA: TGTGCCAGCAGTTTAACAGGGGGCGCGCGCTCCTACGAGCAGTACTTC

V: TRBV9
D: -
size: -
J: TRBJ1-5
CDR3: CASSVSQGGQPQHF
DNA: TGTGCCAGCAGCGTGAGTCAGGGTGGTCAGCCCCAGCATTTT

V: TRBV9
D: TRBD1
size: -
J: TRBJ2-2
CDR3: CASSHQPVGQGARGELFF
DNA: TGTGCCAGCAGCCATCAACCAGTGGGACAGGGGGCAAGAGGGGAGCTGTTTTTT

V: TRBV25-1
D: -
size: few
J: TRBJ1-1
CDR3: CASRIGQNTEAFF
DNA: TGTGCCAGCAGAATCGGACAGAACACTGAAGCTTTCTTT

V: TRBV4-1
D: TRBD2
size: -
J: TRBJ2-4
CDR3: CASSPDAWTSGPFDIQYF
DNA: TGCGCCAGCAGCCCGGATGCATGGACTAGCGGCCCTTTCGACATTCAGTACTTC

V: TRBV2
D: -
size: -
J: TRBJ1-3
CDR3: CASNSGYSGNTIYF
DNA: TGTGCCAGCAACTCAGGTTACTCTGGAAACACCATATATTTT